One and the same sample provided the 5 T cell receptor beta chains below, sequenced in a study of blood T cell repertoires in COVID-19. Clones were read by immunoSEQ multiplex PCR, and TCRdb kept only the in-frame ones, dropping some. The table shows about 280,000 clones, with 85% occurring only once. Sequencing input: PBMCs or T cells enriched from blood (not recorded which). The source is a woman aged 45 to 65 who had recovered from COVID-19.

This chain connects TRBV7-6 to TRBJ1-4, with a weak D call TRBD1 (6 bases). Germline V gene data show CDR1 as SGHVS and CDR2 as FNYEAQ. This CDR3 comprises 14 residues. V was shortened by 5 bases and J by 7 bases, with 14 bases between the two germline ends. The CDR3 loop reads CASSPGVVGEKLFF. The CDR3, as DNA: TGTGCCAGCAGCCCAGGGGTGGTAGGTGAAAAACTGTTTTTT.

V and J are TRBV27 and TRBJ1-5; D uncertain. Germline V gene lookup returns CDR1 MNHEY and CDR2 SMNVEV (reference sequence). There are 14 residues in the CDR3. V shed 3 bases and J shed 2 bases, with 8 bases lying between them. In DNA form, the CDR3 reads TGTGCCAGCAGTTTTAGGCGGGGCAATCAGCCCCAGCATTTT. This gives the protein CASSFRRGNQPQHF.

The V call is TRBV7-9, the J call TRBJ1-2; D is undetermined. The CDR3 length is 13 residues. Germline V gene lookup returns CDR1 SEHNR and CDR2 FQNEAQ (reference sequence). Trimming removed 5 bases at V and 4 bases at J, with 11 bases between. CDR3 sequence reads: CASSPGLFYGYTF. For the CDR3, the DNA is TGTGCCAGCAGCCCGGGGTTATTCTATGGCTACACCTTC.

J is TRBJ2-7 and V is TRBV29-1; D remains unclear. CDR3 length equals 11 residues. V was cut by 4 bases and J by 3 bases, with 7 bases left in between. Germline CDR1 is SQVTM and CDR2 is ANQGSEA. The CDR3: CSVVSLYEQYF. The CDR3 DNA reads TGCAGCGTTGTCTCCCTCTACGAGCAGTACTTC.

The CDR3, as DNA: TGTGCCAGCAGCTTGCAGGGGGTAGGTTACGAGCAGTACTTC. It codes for CASSLQGVGYEQYF. The chain recombines TRBV28 with TRBJ2-7; 7 bases match TRBD1. Germline CDR1 and CDR2: MDHEN and SYDVKM. This CDR3 has 14 amino acids. With 6 bases clipped from V and 4 bases from J, the junction kept 9 bases outside the gene matches. Complete variable domain (other parts from reference TRBV28 and TRBJ2-7): DVKVTQSSRYLVKRTGEKVFLECVQDMDHENMFWYRQDPGLGLRLIYFSYDVKMKEKGDIPEGYSVSREKKERFSLILESASTNQTSMYLCASSLQGVGYEQYFGPGTRLTVT.